The 27 T cell receptor beta chains below were found in one sample sequenced in a study of cytomegalovirus exposure and HLA in healthy donors. PCR amplification relied on 60 Vbeta primers (plus 13 Jbeta primers). Produced via immunoSEQ multiplex PCR; TCRdb's table is partial and in-frame only. The table shows roughly 180,000 clones, with around 85% occurring only once. Sequencing was performed on PBMCs. The source is a boy under 10 years old in good health and CMV-seronegative.

V and J are TRBV19 and TRBJ2-5, with D unclear. V was shortened by 4 bases and J by 2 bases, with 14 bases between the two germline ends. The CDR3 contains 15 residues. Looked up from germline, CDR1 is LNHDA and CDR2 is SQIVND (reference sequence). The CDR3 spells CASSTPWAGQETQYF. CDR3 bases: TGTGCCAGTAGTACTCCGTGGGCAGGACAAGAGACCCAGTACTTC. Looking up the rest from reference TRBV19 and TRBJ2-5 gives the full variable domain: DGGITQSPKYLFRKEGQNVTLSCEQNLNHDAMYWYRQDPGQGLRLIYYSQIVNDFQKGDIAEGYSVSREKKESFPLTVTSAQKNPTAFYLCASSTPWAGQETQYFGPGTRLLVL.

This chain links TRBV27 with TRBJ2-1, with D possibly being TRBD1 (7 bases). The CDR3 has 17 amino acids. With 5 bases removed from V and 0 bases from J, the gap between germline ends came to 17 bases. CDR1 and CDR2 (germline): MNHEY, SMNVEV (reference sequence). The CDR3 DNA reads as TGTGCCAGCAGTCGACCTCCAGGGGGGAGCTCCTACAATGAGCAGTTCTTC. Protein sequence: CASSRPPGGSSYNEQFF.

This chain joins TRBV7-9 and TRBJ1-5; D possibly corresponds to TRBD1 (6 bases). Germline CDR1 reads SEHNR; CDR2 reads FQNEAQ (reference sequence). CDR3 length: 14 residues. The ends were cut back, 3 bases at V and 4 bases at J, with 10 bases in the middle. The CDR3 DNA reads TGTGCCAGCAGCTTCCCAGGGGCTAATCAGCCCCAGCATTTT. Residues: CASSFPGANQPQHF. Full variable domain (outside the CDR3, taken from reference TRBV7-9 and TRBJ1-5): DTGVSQNPRHKITKRGQNVTFRCDPISEHNRLYWYRQTLGQGPEFLTYFQNEAQLEKSRLLSDRFSAERPKGSFSTLEIQRTEQGDSAMYLCASSFPGANQPQHFGDGTRLSIL.

The chain uses TRBV6-5 and TRBJ1-2; no clear D. CDR1 and CDR2 from the germline V gene are MNHEY and SVGAGI. Trimming pared 4 bases from V and 3 bases from J, leaving 9 bases between. The CDR3 totals 13 residues. The CDR3 sequence is CASSSGFDYGYTF. Written as DNA, the CDR3 is TGTGCCAGCAGTTCGGGGTTCGACTATGGCTACACCTTC.

CDR3 nucleotide sequence: TGTGCCAGCAGCCAAAGGACAGGGGGCAGAGAGACCCAGTACTTC. Amino acid sequence: CASSQRTGGRETQYF. The chain joins TRBV14 to TRBJ2-5; 11 bases match TRBD1. CDR1 and CDR2 from the germline V gene are SGHDN and FVKESK. V gave up 2 bases and J gave up 4 bases; unmatched junction bases: 3. The CDR3 is 15 residues long.

The chain employs TRBV7-9 and TRBJ2-2, with a weak D call TRBD1 (6 bases). Trimming removed 1 base from V and 1 base from J, with 10 bases in between. The length of the CDR3 is 16 residues. In germline, CDR1 is SEHNR, CDR2 FQNEAQ (reference sequence). The CDR3 sequence is CASSLGATGNTGELFF. CDR3 coding DNA: TGTGCCAGCAGCTTAGGGGCGACAGGGAACACCGGGGAGCTGTTTTTT.

Only a few counts were recorded for this clone. The junction shows a germline mismatch at one end, possibly a read error. The rearrangement joins TRBV7-9 to TRBJ1-1, with 7 bases fitting TRBD1. Germline V lookup: CDR1 SEHNR, CDR2 FQNEAQ (reference sequence). The CDR3 covers 13 residues. The CDR3 sequence is CSSSPRTGREAFF. DNA of the CDR3: TGTTCCAGCAGCCCCCGGACAGGCCGTGAAGCTTTCTTT. The full variable domain, rest sourced from reference TRBV7-9 and TRBJ1-1, is DTGVSQNPRHKITKRGQNVTFRCDPISEHNRLYWYRQTLGQGPEFLTYFQNEAQLEKSRLLSDRFSAERPKGSFSTLEIQRTEQGDSAMYLCSSSPRTGREAFFGQGTRLTVV.

This chain joins TRBV2 and TRBJ2-3; 12 positions agree with TRBD2. J gave up 4 bases and V 8 bases, and 7 bases lay outside the gene matches. In germline, CDR1 is SNHLY, CDR2 FYNNEI. The CDR3 loop spans 15 amino acids. The DNA for the CDR3 is TGTGCCAGCCTCTCGACTAGCGGGAGCGCAGATACGCAGTATTTT. As protein: CASLSTSGSADTQYF.

The chain recombines TRBV11-2 with TRBJ1-6; 9 nucleotides line up with TRBD1. V dropped 4 bases and J dropped 6; count of bases not matched to a gene: 1. Germline-derived CDR1 and CDR2 are SGHAT and FQNNGV. The length of the CDR3 is 14 residues. The CDR3 loop reads CASSSTGGNSPLHF. The CDR3 nucleotides read TGTGCCAGCAGCTCGACAGGGGGTAATTCACCCCTCCACTTT.

The J gene is TRBJ2-1, the V gene TRBV5-1; 8 nucleotides align to TRBD1. The CDR3 runs 14 residues. The J segment lost 7 bases and the V segment lost 4 bases, leaving 7 bases of the junction unmatched. Germline CDR1 and CDR2: SGHRS and YFSETQ. The CDR3 region is CASSPTGVVNEQFF. The CDR3 bases are TGCGCCAGCAGCCCGACAGGGGTGGTTAATGAGCAGTTCTTC.

CDR3 in DNA: TGTGCCAGCAGTGACAGGGTGTTCACCGGGGAGCTGTTTTTT. It is translated as CASSDRVFTGELFF. The chain employs TRBV6-5 and TRBJ2-2; TRBD1 agrees at 7 bases. The CDR3 sequence is 14 residues long. CDR1 is MNHEY, CDR2 SVGAGI, per germline. V lost 5 bases and J lost 4; bases outside the gene matches: 4.

In its sample, this clone was seen a few times. V and J are TRBV30 and TRBJ1-1, with a possible D match to TRBD1 (5 bases). From germline, CDR1 is GTSNPN and CDR2 SVGIG (reference sequence). The CDR3 runs to 14 residues. Trimming left V 0 bases short and J 4 bases short, with 12 bases between. CDR3: CAWSVSAGGTEAFF. DNA of the CDR3: TGTGCCTGGAGTGTGTCAGCCGGGGGCACTGAAGCTTTCTTT.

In this sample, this clone turned up once. The rearrangement uses TRBV9 and TRBJ2-1; TRBD1 is a possible D gene (6 bases). The CDR3 contains 16 residues. V dropped 2 bases and J dropped 0 bases, with 12 bases sitting between them. Germline CDR1 reads SGDLS; CDR2 reads YYNGEE. This CDR3 reads CASSVPRGSSYNEQFF. The CDR3 region has the DNA TGTGCCAGCAGCGTCCCCAGGGGTAGCTCCTACAATGAGCAGTTCTTC.

With respect to this clone: One end of the junction does not line up with germline, which may come from a read error. V and J are TRBV7-9 and TRBJ2-2; tentative D call: TRBD1 (6 bases). Germline values: CDR1 SEHNR, CDR2 FQNEAQ (reference sequence). This CDR3 contains 15 residues. The CDR3 here is CSSSLGTTNTGELFF. The CDR3, as DNA: TGTTCCAGCAGCTTAGGGACAACGAACACCGGGGAGCTGTTTTTT.

The chain joins TRBV6-1 to TRBJ1-2; tentative D call: TRBD1 (5 bases). The CDR3 sequence is 15 residues long. V dropped 2 bases and J dropped 3 bases, with 13 bases sitting between them. In germline, CDR1 is MNHNS, CDR2 SASEGT. The CDR3 DNA follows: TGTGCCAGCAGTGAACTAGGCAGGGAACACTATGGCTACACCTTC. Amino acid sequence: CASSELGREHYGYTF.

The chain combines TRBV5-1 with TRBJ1-2, with TRBD1 matching 8 bases. V was clipped by 4 bases and J by 0 bases; unmatched bases: 2. Germline CDR1 SGHRS, CDR2 YFSETQ. This CDR3 is 14 amino acids long. The DNA of the CDR3 is TGCGCCAGCAGCCTGGACAGGGCTAACTATGGCTACACCTTC. Amino acids: CASSLDRANYGYTF.

The genes are TRBV6-5 and TRBJ2-4, with D perhaps matching TRBD1 (5 bases). The V and J ends lost 4 bases and 1 base respectively, with 11 bases between them. This CDR3 spans 15 amino acids. From germline, CDR1 is MNHEY and CDR2 SVGAGI. In DNA, the CDR3 is TGTGCCAGCAGTTCCCGACAGTTGGCCAAAAACATTCAGTACTTC. Its translation is CASSSRQLAKNIQYF.

In its sample, this clone was seen once. V and J are TRBV2 and TRBJ1-4; 7 bases line up with TRBD1. Unmatched junction bases numbered 6, after V lost 6 bases and J lost 5 bases. Germline V CDR1 and CDR2: SNHLY, FYNNEI. The CDR3 covers 14 residues. The CDR3 region has the DNA TGTGCCAGCAGCCCTAGGACAGGAAATGAAAAACTGTTTTTT. It yields the protein CASSPRTGNEKLFF.

This clone has just one count. This chain links TRBV6-5 with TRBJ1-1; a weak D match, TRBD1 (5 bases). The CDR3 covers 15 residues. The V gene lost 1 base and the J gene lost 4 bases, with 13 bases spanning the gap. The germline gives CDR1 MNHEY, CDR2 SVGAGI. CDR3 amino acids: CASSYFPGRGTEAFF. CDR3 bases: TGTGCCAGCAGTTACTTTCCAGGGAGGGGCACTGAAGCTTTCTTT.

The J gene is TRBJ1-1, the V gene TRBV18; maybe TRBD1 (6 bases). The length of the CDR3 is 11 residues. Trimming cost V 3 bases and J 9 bases, with 8 bases left between them. CDR1 is KGHSH, CDR2 LQKENI, per germline. The CDR3 nucleotides read TGTGCCAGCTCACCCCAGGGGAAAGCTTTCTTT. Protein: CASSPQGKAFF.

This chain connects TRBV30 to TRBJ1-5; TRBD1 agrees at 8 bases. CDR3 size: 14 residues. Germline V lookup: CDR1 GTSNPN, CDR2 SVGIG (reference sequence). J gave up 2 bases and V 0 bases, and 0 bases lay outside the gene matches. In DNA, the CDR3 is TGTGCCTGGAGTGTACAGGGGGGCAATCAGCCCCAGCATTTT. Amino acid sequence: CAWSVQGGNQPQHF.

CDR3: CASRRTGDHYGYTF. DNA of the CDR3: TGTGCCAGTAGGAGGACAGGGGATCACTATGGCTACACCTTC. The genes are TRBV19 and TRBJ1-2, with 9 bases that match TRBD1. The length of the CDR3 is 14 residues. The germline V gene encodes CDR1 LNHDA and CDR2 SQIVND (reference sequence). The ends lost 6 bases at V and 3 bases at J; junction bases unmatched: 5. Combining the CDR3 with reference TRBV19 and TRBJ1-2 gives the whole variable domain DGGITQSPKYLFRKEGQNVTLSCEQNLNHDAMYWYRQDPGQGLRLIYYSQIVNDFQKGDIAEGYSVSREKKESFPLTVTSAQKNPTAFYLCASRRTGDHYGYTFGSGTRLTVV.

The chain links TRBV15 to TRBJ1-2; 11 positions agree with TRBD1. CDR1 is LNHNV and CDR2 is YYDKDF in the germline V gene (reference sequence). This CDR3 contains 16 residues. V shed 3 bases and J 4 bases; nucleotides not matched to a gene: 7. The CDR3 is CATSRAQGQGGYGYTF. The CDR3 DNA follows: TGTGCCACCAGCAGGGCTCAGGGACAGGGGGGCTATGGCTACACCTTC.

In nucleotides, the CDR3 is TGTGCCAGCAGTTTACTGGGGCAGTCCTACGAGCAGTACTTC. Translating it yields CASSLLGQSYEQYF. This chain connects TRBV28 to TRBJ2-7, with D possibly matching TRBD1 (5 bases). CDR3 size: 14 residues. Trimming took off 2 bases at V and 1 base at J, with 9 bases between the two ends. CDR1 and CDR2 from the germline V gene are MDHEN and SYDVKM.

For this clone: The junction departs from germline at one end; a sequencing error may be responsible. DNA of the CDR3: TGTGCCTGGACTTCTGGGGCCAACGCCCTGACTTTC. Amino acid sequence: CAWTSGANALTF. The chain has TRBV30 and TRBJ2-6; possible D gene TRBD1, 5 bases. CDR3 size: 12 residues. CDR1 and CDR2 (germline): GTSNPN, SVGIG (reference sequence). Based on the CDR3 plus reference TRBV30 and TRBJ2-6, the full variable domain is SQTIHQWPATLVQPVGSPLSLECTVEGTSNPNLYWYRQAAGRGLQLLFYSVGIGQISSEVPQNLSASRPQDRQFILSSKKLLLSDSGFYLCAWTSGANALTFGAGSRLTVL.

The rearrangement links TRBV6-5 to TRBJ1-1; no clear D. V lost 5 bases, J lost 4 bases, and 14 bases lay in between. Germline V gives CDR1 MNHEY, CDR2 SVGAGI. This CDR3 is built from 14 residues. The CDR3 DNA reads as TGTGCCAGCAGTGAACTGGCGGGGTCCACTGAAGCTTTCTTT. It yields the protein CASSELAGSTEAFF.

The rearrangement joins TRBV6-5 to TRBJ2-2, with D perhaps TRBD2 (6 bases). Germline V gene sequence: CDR1 MNHEY, CDR2 SVGAGI. The V end was cut by 7 bases, the J end by 3 bases, with 12 bases between. This CDR3 region has 14 residues. The CDR3 sequence is CASTVVADTGELFF. The CDR3 nucleotides are TGTGCCAGCACGGTCGTAGCGGACACCGGGGAGCTGTTTTTT.